The T cell receptor (beta chain) described here comes from a study of T cell changes during pregnancy in multiple sclerosis. The repertoire was sequenced with immunoSEQ multiplex PCR; TCRdb's copy has only in-frame clones and lacks some. This sample has about 58,000 clones; roughly 89% occur once, and the top ten carry 0.4% to 0.5%. The junction had 7 bases not matched to a gene; V was cut back by 5 bases and J by 4 bases. CDR1 LNHDA and CDR2 SQIVND come from the germline V gene (reference sequence). The CDR3 has 16 amino acids. This TCR was sampled from a female donor in good health, enrolled as a control in a pregnancy study. The material was CD4+ T cells from peripheral blood mononuclear cells, obtained after pregnancy. The V gene is TRBV19, the J gene TRBJ2-1; 11 bases fit TRBD2. The CDR3 DNA reads as TGTGCCAGTAGTTCGTTGACTAGCGGGGCGTACAATGAGCAGTTCTTC. Residues: CASSSLTSGAYNEQFF.